Each of the 24 T cell receptor beta chains below was sequenced from the same sample in a study of T cells in Graves' hyperthyroidism and ophthalmopathy. It was RNA transcripts that yielded the amplified TCR beta CDR3 regions. An initial round of RT-PCR targeting the TCR CDR3 relied on the HTBI primer set. Using its own MiXCR run on the multiplex PCR reads, TCRdb lists one record per CDR3 protein. The data hold under 450,000 distinct CDR3 sequences, with approximately 18% observed a single time. Sequences were obtained from blood. The source is a woman aged 25 to 39 with Graves' hyperthyroidism that later progressed to Graves' ophthalmopathy.

This clonotype was counted at least ten times. The rearrangement links TRBV6-1 to TRBJ2-3, with D perhaps matching TRBD1 (5 bases). The V gene's germline CDR1 is MNHNS and CDR2 SASEGT. V dropped 5 bases and J dropped 4 bases, with 19 bases sitting between them. This CDR3 has 16 residues. Written as DNA, the CDR3 is TGTGCCAGCAGTTCCCTGACAGACATACGTTCAGATACGCAGTATTTT. As protein: CASSSLTDIRSDTQYF.

The chain has TRBV13 and TRBJ2-1; 8 bases are shared with TRBD1. The ends lost 3 bases at V and 6 bases at J; junction bases unmatched: 7. Germline-derived CDR1 and CDR2 are PRHDT and FYEKMQ (reference sequence). The CDR3 has 15 amino acids. The CDR3 loop is CASSFLDRAFNEQFF. Here the CDR3 DNA reads TGTGCCAGCAGCTTCCTGGACAGGGCGTTCAATGAGCAGTTCTTC.

This clonotype has more than one count but fewer than ten. V and J are TRBV30 and TRBJ2-5, with 8 bases that match TRBD2. Germline loops: CDR1 GTSNPN, CDR2 SVGIG (reference sequence). After removal of 0 bases from V and 3 bases from J, the junction contained 9 bases not matched to a gene. The CDR3 has 16 amino acids. CDR3 region: CAWSVLPGLGKETQYF. The CDR3 coding sequence is TGTGCCTGGAGTGTCCTTCCGGGACTAGGTAAAGAGACCCAGTACTTC.

This clonotype came up many times. This rearrangement joins TRBV2 to TRBJ1-2; tentatively, D is TRBD1 (5 bases). The CDR3 is 14 residues long. Germline V gene data show CDR1 as SNHLY and CDR2 as FYNNEI. V lost 4 bases, J lost 4 bases, and 13 bases lay in between. The CDR3 DNA reads TGTGCCAGCAGTGCCCAGGGTTCTGGCTATGGCTACACCTTC. It specifies CASSAQGSGYGYTF.

Details on this clonotype: One end of the junction fails to match germline, which may point to a read error. CDR3 region: CASSRSADTGSIYGCTF. The CDR3 DNA sequence: TGCGCCAGCTCTAGATCCGCGGATACAGGGAGCATCTATGGCTGCACCTTC. The V call is TRBV5-1, the J call TRBJ1-2, with D perhaps matching TRBD1 (6 bases). The germline V gene has CDR1 SGHRS and CDR2 YFSETQ. The CDR3 consists of 17 residues.

In its sample, this clonotype was seen a few times. The chain employs TRBV2 and TRBJ2-2; D tentatively reads TRBD1 or TRBD2 (7 bases each). The germline gives CDR1 SNHLY, CDR2 FYNNEI. This CDR3 region has 17 residues. Trimming shortened V by 3 bases and J by 5 bases, and 19 bases separated the two germline ends. The CDR3 nucleotides are TGTGCCAGCAGTGAGGAAGGGGGCTTCGGGAGGACCGGGGAGCTGTTTTTT. This encodes CASSEEGGFGRTGELFF. Looking up the rest from reference TRBV2 and TRBJ2-2 gives the full variable domain: EPEVTQTPSHQVTQMGQEVILRCVPISNHLYFYWYRQILGQKVEFLVSFYNNEISEKSEIFDDQFSVERPDGSNFTLKIRSTKLEDSAMYFCASSEEGGFGRTGELFFGEGSRLTVL.

This clonotype was seen a handful of times. The V gene is TRBV6-5, the J gene TRBJ1-5; D is possibly TRBD1 (6 bases). The CDR3 runs 16 residues. CDR1 is MNHEY and CDR2 is SVGAGI in the germline V gene. Trimming pared 0 bases from V and 2 bases from J, leaving 11 bases between. CDR3 region: CASSYSPRGGNQPQHF. The DNA of the CDR3 is TGTGCCAGCAGTTACTCGCCCAGGGGAGGCAATCAGCCCCAGCATTTT.

There are a few counts of this clonotype. The chain is built from TRBV4-1 and TRBJ1-1; 12 bases fit TRBD1. The CDR3 contains 16 residues. Germline values: CDR1 MGHRA, CDR2 YSYEKL. Unmatched junction bases numbered 5, after V lost 2 bases and J lost 4 bases. This CDR3 reads CASSQPGQGAVTEAFF. The CDR3 DNA reads as TGCGCCAGCAGCCAACCGGGACAGGGGGCCGTCACTGAAGCTTTCTTT.

In its sample, this clonotype was seen a few times. The conserved phenylalanine or tryptophan normally closing the CDR3 is absent here, so this likely arose from a read error. The gene calls are TRBV27 and TRBJ2-7, with no clear D. The CDR3 length is 12 residues. The ends were cut back, 6 bases at V and 5 bases at J, with 11 bases in the middle. Germline V CDR1 and CDR2: MNHEY, SMNVEV (reference sequence). CDR3 residues: CASRQLGNEQYS. The CDR3 nucleotides read TGTGCCAGCAGGCAGCTGGGAAACGAGCAGTACTCC.

The sample holds many counts of this clonotype. The chain combines TRBV27 with TRBJ2-6; D possibly uses TRBD1 or TRBD2 (5 bases each). Germline V gene lookup returns CDR1 MNHEY and CDR2 SMNVEV (reference sequence). The germline V and J ends were trimmed by 1 base and 1 base, with 8 bases remaining between them. This CDR3 is built from 16 residues. The CDR3 sequence: CASSLYGGSGANVLTF. The CDR3, as DNA: TGTGCCAGCAGTTTATATGGGGGATCTGGGGCCAACGTCCTGACTTTC.

This clonotype was observed many times. The chain recombines TRBV18 with TRBJ2-5; 8 bases map to TRBD2. Germline loops: CDR1 KGHSH, CDR2 LQKENI. Trimming cost V 9 bases and J 3 bases; bases outside gene matches: 9. This CDR3 comprises 14 residues. The DNA of the CDR3 is TGTGCCAGTACTTTAGCGGGACGAAAAGAGACCCAGTACTTC. This encodes CASTLAGRKETQYF.

This clonotype came up a few times. The chain is built from TRBV7-8 and TRBJ1-6; D remains ambiguous. Trimming stripped 2 bases from V and 0 bases from J, with 14 bases between. The length of the CDR3 is 18 residues. The germline V gene has CDR1 SGHVS and CDR2 FQNEAQ. The CDR3 DNA follows: TGTGCCAGCAGCTTATATAGCCCCCGATCCTCCTATAATTCACCCCTCCACTTT. This encodes CASSLYSPRSSYNSPLHF.

This sequence joins TRBV25-1 and TRBJ2-1; D is unresolved. Germline V gives CDR1 MGHDK, CDR2 SYGVNS. The CDR3 totals 15 residues. V was shortened by 4 bases and J by 9 bases, with 19 bases between the two germline ends. The CDR3 loop is CASSVTTGVGTEQFF. CDR3 DNA sequence: TGTGCCAGCAGTGTCACCACGGGTGTCGGCACTGAGCAGTTCTTC.

The chain carries TRBV4-1 and TRBJ2-7; D gene ambiguous. The CDR3 length is 12 residues. The germline V and J ends were trimmed by 0 bases and 5 bases, with 5 bases remaining between them. CDR1 and CDR2 (germline): MGHRA, YSYEKL. The CDR3: CASSQERDEQYF. DNA for the CDR3: TGCGCCAGCAGCCAAGAAAGGGACGAGCAGTACTTC.

The sample holds many counts of this clonotype. The chain carries TRBV7-8 and TRBJ2-2; 15 bases align to TRBD2. This CDR3 has 18 amino acids. Germline CDR1 SGHVS, CDR2 FQNEAQ. V lost 2 bases, J lost 7 bases, and 8 bases stayed unmatched. The CDR3 here is CASSLPGLAGGVHGELFF. For the CDR3, the DNA is TGTGCCAGCAGCTTACCGGGACTAGCGGGAGGCGTTCACGGGGAGCTGTTTTTT. Full variable domain (remainder filled in from reference TRBV7-8 and TRBJ2-2): GAGVSQSPRYKVAKRGQDVALRCDPISGHVSLFWYQQALGQGPEFLTYFQNEAQLDKSGLPSDRFFAERPEGSVSTLKIQRTQQEDSAVYLCASSLPGLAGGVHGELFFGEGSRLTVL.

The table lists this clonotype with many counts. The chain has TRBV3-1 and TRBJ1-5, with TRBD1 matching over 7 bases. The CDR3 is made up of 15 amino acids. Germline V gene data show CDR1 as LGHDT and CDR2 as YNNKEL (reference sequence). V shed 4 bases and J 0 bases; nucleotides not matched to a gene: 3. In DNA form, the CDR3 reads TGTGCCAGCAGCCTGGGGACAGATAGCAATCAGCCCCAGCATTTT. Translation gives CASSLGTDSNQPQHF.

This clonotype was counted only a few times. The V gene is TRBV18, the J gene TRBJ2-4; the D call may be TRBD1 or TRBD2 (7 bases each). The V and J ends lost 6 bases and 7 bases respectively, with 19 bases between them. The CDR3 contains 15 residues. Germline lookup yields CDR1 KGHSH and CDR2 LQKENI. CDR3 residues: CASSLQGGLGNIQYF. The CDR3, as DNA: TGTGCCAGCTCCCTTCAGGGGGGGCTCGGGAACATTCAGTACTTC.

Only a few counts were recorded for this clonotype. The chain couples TRBV6-1 to TRBJ2-3, with 8 bases lining up with TRBD1. V lost 9 bases and J lost 0; bases outside the gene matches: 5. The CDR3 is 14 amino acids. From germline, CDR1 is MNHNS and CDR2 SASEGT. The DNA for the CDR3 is TGTGCCAGTGAGACAGGGGAGAGCACAGATACGCAGTATTTT. This encodes CASETGESTDTQYF.

The chain employs TRBV11-2 and TRBJ1-3; no clear D gene. The V and J ends lost 1 base and 0 bases respectively, with 7 bases between them. Germline-derived CDR1 and CDR2 are SGHAT and FQNNGV. CDR3 length: 15 amino acids. CDR3 nucleotide sequence: TGTGCCAGCAGCTTAGGACTCATCTCTGGAAACACCATATATTTT. It encodes CASSLGLISGNTIYF. The full variable domain, with the rest looked up from reference TRBV11-2 and TRBJ1-3, is EAGVAQSPRYKIIEKRQSVAFWCNPISGHATLYWYQQILGQGPKLLIQFQNNGVVDDSQLPKDRFSAERLKGVDSTLKIQPAKLEDSAVYLCASSLGLISGNTIYFGEGSWLTVV.

This clonotype was recorded many times. The V call is TRBV6-1, the J call TRBJ2-2; D call uncertain. The CDR3 has 21 amino acids. The V end was cut by 2 bases, the J end by 0 bases, with 25 bases between. Germline V gene lookup returns CDR1 MNHNS and CDR2 SASEGT. The CDR3 here is CASSEFLMTSTTIANTGELFF. CDR3 nucleotide sequence: TGTGCCAGCAGTGAATTCCTGATGACCTCGACAACAATCGCGAACACCGGGGAGCTGTTTTTT.

This clonotype appeared many times. The rearrangement links TRBV15 to TRBJ2-3; D call uncertain. Germline loops: CDR1 LNHNV, CDR2 YYDKDF (reference sequence). CDR3 size: 18 residues. V gave up 0 bases and J gave up 2 bases, with 18 bases separating them. CDR3 nucleotide sequence: TGTGCCACCAGCAGAGATTCCCCCCTGCTTACGGTCACAGATACGCAGTATTTT. Translation: CATSRDSPLLTVTDTQYF.

This clonotype was seen ten or more times. The chain has TRBV28 and TRBJ1-2, with a tentative D call TRBD1 (5 bases). From germline, CDR1 is MDHEN and CDR2 SYDVKM. The V end lost 5 bases, the J end lost 6 bases, and 10 bases lay between the germline ends. The CDR3 extends over 12 amino acids. CDR3 bases: TGTGCCAGCAGTGCTGCGGGGGATGGCTACACCTTC. Residues: CASSAAGDGYTF.

A few counts support this clonotype. The gene calls are TRBV29-1 and TRBJ1-1; D unresolved. Deletions cut 7 bases from V and 0 bases from J, with 9 bases between. The CDR3 runs 12 residues. Germline V gene lookup returns CDR1 SQVTM and CDR2 ANQGSEA. CDR3 DNA sequence: TGCAGCGCGGGCTACATGAACACTGAAGCTTTCTTT. The encoded protein is CSAGYMNTEAFF. The complete variable domain, with remaining parts taken from reference TRBV29-1 and TRBJ1-1, reads SAVISQKPSRDICQRGTSLTIQCQVDSQVTMMFWYRQQPGQSLTLIATANQGSEATYESGFVIDKFPISRPNLTFSTLTVSNMSPEDSSIYLCSAGYMNTEAFFGQGTRLTVV.

The chain combines TRBV7-2 with TRBJ2-3; 9 bases agree with TRBD2. CDR1 and CDR2 (germline): SGHTA, FQGNSA. The CDR3 is 17 amino acids. V lost 4 bases and J lost 2; bases outside the gene matches: 10. CDR3 amino acids: CASSSRMTSGFTDTQYF. DNA of the CDR3: TGTGCCAGCAGCTCCAGAATGACTAGCGGATTCACAGATACGCAGTATTTT.